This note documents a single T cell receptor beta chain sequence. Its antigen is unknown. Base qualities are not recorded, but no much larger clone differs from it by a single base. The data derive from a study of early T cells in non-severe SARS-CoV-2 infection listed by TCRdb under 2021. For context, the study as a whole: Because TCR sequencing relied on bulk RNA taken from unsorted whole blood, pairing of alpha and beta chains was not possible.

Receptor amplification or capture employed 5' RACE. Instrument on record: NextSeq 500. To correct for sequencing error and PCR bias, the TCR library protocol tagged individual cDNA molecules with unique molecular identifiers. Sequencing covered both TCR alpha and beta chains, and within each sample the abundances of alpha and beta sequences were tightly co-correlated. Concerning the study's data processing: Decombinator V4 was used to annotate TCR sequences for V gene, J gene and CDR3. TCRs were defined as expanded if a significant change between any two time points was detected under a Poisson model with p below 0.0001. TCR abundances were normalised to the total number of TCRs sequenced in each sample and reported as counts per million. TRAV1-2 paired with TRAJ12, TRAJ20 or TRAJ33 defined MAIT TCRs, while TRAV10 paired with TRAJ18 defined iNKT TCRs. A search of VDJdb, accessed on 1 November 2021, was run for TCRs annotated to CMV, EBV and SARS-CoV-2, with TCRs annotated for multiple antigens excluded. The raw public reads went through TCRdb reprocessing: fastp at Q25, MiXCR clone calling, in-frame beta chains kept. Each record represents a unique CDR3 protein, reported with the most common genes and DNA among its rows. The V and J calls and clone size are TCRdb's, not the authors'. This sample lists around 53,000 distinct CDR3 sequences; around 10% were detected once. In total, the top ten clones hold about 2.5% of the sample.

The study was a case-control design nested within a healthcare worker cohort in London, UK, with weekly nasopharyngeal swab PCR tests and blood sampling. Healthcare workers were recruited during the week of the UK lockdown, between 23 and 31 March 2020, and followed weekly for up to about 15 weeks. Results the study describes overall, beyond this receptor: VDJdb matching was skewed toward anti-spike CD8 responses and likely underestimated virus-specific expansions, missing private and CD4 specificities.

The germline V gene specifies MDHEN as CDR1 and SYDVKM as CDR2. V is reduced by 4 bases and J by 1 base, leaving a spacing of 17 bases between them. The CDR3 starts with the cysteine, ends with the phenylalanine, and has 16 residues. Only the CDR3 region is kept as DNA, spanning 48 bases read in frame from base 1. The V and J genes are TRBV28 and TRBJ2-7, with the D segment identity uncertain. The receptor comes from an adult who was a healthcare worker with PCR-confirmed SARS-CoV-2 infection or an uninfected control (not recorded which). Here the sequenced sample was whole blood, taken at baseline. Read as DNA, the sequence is TGTGCCAGCAGTTCCTTCCGTGGGCGACCTTCCTACGAGCAGTACTTC. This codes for CASSSFRGRPSYEQYF.